This T cell receptor beta chain originates from a study of T cells in Graves' hyperthyroidism and ophthalmopathy. TCR beta CDR3 region amplification was performed from RNA transcripts. TCR CDR3 regions were first amplified by RT-PCR with HTBI primers. Each CDR3 protein gets one entry after TCRdb re-called the multiplex PCR reads with MiXCR. The sample shows 700,000 to 950,000 distinct CDR3 sequences, roughly a third of them seen only once. This clonotype was observed at least ten times. Germline V gene lookup returns CDR1 LNHDA and CDR2 SQIVND (reference sequence). The CDR3 is made up of 13 amino acids. V was cut by 4 bases and J by 3 bases, with 9 bases left in between.

This TCR derives from a middle-aged woman with Graves' hyperthyroidism. The rearrangement uses TRBV19 and TRBJ1-2; possible D gene TRBD1, 6 bases. The sample taken for sequencing was blood. For the CDR3, the DNA is TGTGCCAGTAGTAGGACAGTTTACTATGGCTACACCTTC. Its protein product is CASSRTVYYGYTF. Complete variable domain (other parts from reference TRBV19 and TRBJ1-2): DGGITQSPKYLFRKEGQNVTLSCEQNLNHDAMYWYRQDPGQGLRLIYYSQIVNDFQKGDIAEGYSVSREKKESFPLTVTSAQKNPTAFYLCASSRTVYYGYTFGSGTRLTVV.